The 16 T cell receptor beta chains presented below share a single source sample, sequenced in a study of Ad26.COV2.S vaccination and SARS-CoV-2 variants. Indicated treatment: over 15 received Ad26.COV2.S at low or high dose, single or two shots; roughly five received placebo; per-sample allocation not given. Repertoires come from day 63 after the first vaccine or placebo injection. The table came from immunoSEQ multiplex PCR; TCRdb's copy has only in-frame clones and leaves some out. Altogether 400,000 to 450,000 clones are present, around 90% being singletons, with the ten largest covering less than 15%. The sequences come from peripheral blood, collected in a trial of Ad26.COV2.S vaccine versus placebo. These receptors all stem from a person between 18 and 59 years old who received the Ad26.COV2.S COVID-19 vaccine or a placebo.

This clone has only one observation. CDR3 DNA: TGTGCCAGCAGCTCTAACTGGCCGAACGAGCAGTTCTTC. This codes for CASSSNWPNEQFF. V usage is TRBV7-8 and J usage is TRBJ2-1; D remains ambiguous. V dropped 4 bases and J dropped 10 bases, with 14 bases sitting between them. This CDR3 is 13 amino acids long. Germline V gene sequence: CDR1 SGHVS, CDR2 FQNEAQ.

The rearrangement links TRBV4-3 to TRBJ2-1; 10 bases line up with TRBD2. The CDR3 spans 18 residues. Germline CDR1 is LGHNA and CDR2 is YSLEER. V shed 0 bases, J shed 3 bases, and the junction held 8 bases outside the gene matches. The CDR3 region has the DNA TGCGCCAGCAGCCAAGATAGGGCTAGCGGGAGATTCTACAATGAGCAGTTCTTC. Its protein is CASSQDRASGRFYNEQFF.

The J gene is TRBJ1-4, the V gene TRBV5-6; D is uncertain. This CDR3 is built from 15 residues. The germline CDR1 and CDR2 sequences are SGHDT and YYEEEE. Trimming shortened V by 0 bases and J by 2 bases, and 8 bases separated the two germline ends. For the CDR3, the DNA is TGTGCCAGCAGCTTGGGGGTATCGACTAATGAAAAACTGTTTTTT. This codes for CASSLGVSTNEKLFF.

The chain is built from TRBV3-1 (or the pseudogene TRBV3-2) and TRBJ2-1, with 14 bases matching TRBD2. V was pared by 3 bases and J by 9 bases, with 13 bases of the junction left unmatched. The CDR3 has 18 residues. The germline V gene encodes CDR1 LGHDT and CDR2 YNNKEL (reference sequence). CDR3 protein: CASSQGLAGDPKFGEQFF. CDR3 sequence (DNA): TGTGCCAGCAGCCAGGGACTAGCGGGAGACCCCAAATTCGGTGAGCAGTTCTTC.

The V and J genes are TRBV19 and TRBJ2-5, with D possibly matching TRBD2 (6 bases). The V end was cut by 5 bases, the J end by 4 bases, with 14 bases between. In germline, CDR1 is LNHDA, CDR2 SQIVND (reference sequence). CDR3 length: 14 amino acids. CDR3 protein: CASSPTRVAETQYF. CDR3 coding DNA: TGTGCCAGTAGTCCGACTAGAGTCGCAGAGACCCAGTACTTC.

A few counts support this clone. V gene TRBV6-2 or TRBV6-3 combines with J gene TRBJ2-7, with D maybe TRBD2 (5 bases). CDR1 MNHEY and CDR2 SVGEGT come from the germline V gene. The CDR3 length is 11 residues. The V end was cut by 5 bases, the J end by 7 bases, with 9 bases between. CDR3 sequence (DNA): TGTGCCAGCAGTCGTTCGGGGGAGCAGTACTTC. Translated, it gives CASSRSGEQYF.

This clone was detected once. The CDR3 reads CASSSRQGTNEKLFF. DNA of the CDR3: TGCGCCAGCAGCAGTAGACAGGGGACTAATGAAAAACTGTTTTTT. J is TRBJ1-4 and V is TRBV5-1, with 8 bases that match TRBD1. CDR1 SGHRS and CDR2 YFSETQ come from the germline V gene. The CDR3 contains 15 residues. V lost 4 bases, J lost 2 bases, and 4 bases stayed unmatched.

The chain recombines TRBV9 with TRBJ1-6; weak D call: TRBD1 (5 bases). Between the trimmed V and J ends, which lost 4 bases and 10 bases, there was a span of 18 bases. The CDR3 totals 15 residues. Germline V gene sequence: CDR1 SGDLS, CDR2 YYNGEE. The CDR3 spells CASSPRGESSSPLHF. CDR3 bases: TGTGCCAGCAGCCCTAGGGGCGAAAGTTCCTCACCCCTCCACTTT. Full variable domain (outside the CDR3, taken from reference TRBV9 and TRBJ1-6): DSGVTQTPKHLITATGQRVTLRCSPRSGDLSVYWYQQSLDQGLQFLIQYYNGEERAKGNILERFSAQQFPDLHSELNLSSLELGDSALYFCASSPRGESSSPLHFGNGTRLTVT.

The chain employs TRBV15 and TRBJ1-2; D possibly corresponds to TRBD1 (5 bases). The CDR3 totals 16 residues. Trimming pared 0 bases from V and 9 bases from J, leaving 20 bases between. Per germline, CDR1 LNHNV and CDR2 YYDKDF (reference sequence). CDR3 protein: CATSRDSGVRGSSYTF. The CDR3 DNA sequence: TGTGCCACCAGCAGAGATTCGGGAGTAAGGGGATCGAGCTACACCTTC.

The rearrangement joins TRBV5-1 to TRBJ2-3; the D gene is possibly TRBD2 (6 bases). With 5 bases removed from V and 5 bases from J, the gap between germline ends came to 12 bases. The CDR3 consists of 13 residues. The germline gives CDR1 SGHRS, CDR2 YFSETQ. The CDR3 spells CASRDMGGDTQYF. CDR3 in DNA: TGCGCCAGCAGGGATATGGGAGGAGATACGCAGTATTTT. Drawing the rest from reference TRBV5-1 and TRBJ2-3, the complete variable domain is KAGVTQTPRYLIKTRGQQVTLSCSPISGHRSVSWYQQTPGQGLQFLFEYFSETQRNKGNFPGRFSGRQFSNSRSEMNVSTLELGDSALYLCASRDMGGDTQYFGPGTRLTVL.

The chain couples TRBV28 to TRBJ2-1, with D hard to call. CDR3 length: 9 residues. V was trimmed by 5 bases and J by 8 bases, leaving 1 base between them. CDR1 MDHEN and CDR2 SYDVKM come from the germline V gene. In nucleotides, the CDR3 is TGTGCCAGCAGTGATGAGCAGTTCTTC. The encoded protein is CASSDEQFF.

The genes are TRBV7-8 and TRBJ2-7; no clear D. Trimming removed 2 bases from V and 5 bases from J, with 7 bases in between. The CDR3 contains 12 residues. Looked up from germline, CDR1 is SGHVS and CDR2 is FQNEAQ. The CDR3 loop reads CASSLRSNEQYF. DNA for the CDR3: TGTGCCAGCAGCTTAAGGTCTAACGAGCAGTACTTC.

A word on this clone: The sample contains more than one DNA sequence encoding this CDR3. The rearrangement joins TRBV18 to TRBJ2-5; D might be TRBD1 (6 bases). The CDR3 totals 13 residues. The V gene's germline CDR1 is KGHSH and CDR2 LQKENI. Trimming removed 3 bases from V and 2 bases from J, with 7 bases in between. The CDR3 coding sequence is TGTGCCAGCTCACCGACAGGACAAGAGACCCAGTACTTC. The encoded protein is CASSPTGQETQYF.

This clone was found once. The chain carries TRBV6-1 and TRBJ1-2; possibly TRBD1 for D (6 bases). The V end was cut by 4 bases, the J end by 4 bases, with 22 bases between. The CDR3 is 17 amino acids. CDR1 and CDR2 from the germline V gene are MNHNS and SASEGT. The CDR3 bases are TGTGCCAGCAGTGCCGCCGTCCAAACAGGGTTACCCTATGGCTACACCTTC. This sequence encodes CASSAAVQTGLPYGYTF.

The chain has TRBV10-3 and TRBJ1-1, with 7 bases identical to TRBD1. V lost 5 bases and J lost 4; bases outside the gene matches: 10. Germline values: CDR1 ENHRY, CDR2 SYGVKD. The CDR3 has 15 residues. This CDR3 is CAISRDKQGPTEAFF. Written as DNA, the CDR3 is TGTGCCATCAGTAGAGACAAACAGGGGCCCACTGAAGCTTTCTTT.

The chain uses TRBV30 and TRBJ2-1; 7 nucleotides line up with TRBD2. The CDR3 length is 13 residues. The V gene's germline CDR1 is GTSNPN and CDR2 SVGIG (reference sequence). V lost 1 base, J lost 10 bases, and 7 bases stayed unmatched. The CDR3 nucleotides read TGTGCCTGGAGTGCCTCTACTAGCGAGGAGCAGTTCTTC. Its translation: CAWSASTSEEQFF.